This T cell receptor beta chain came from a study of OX40 agonist ivuxolimab in advanced cancers. Study outcomes and limitations: Expanded clones belonging to CD8+ T cells outnumbered, on average, those of CD4+.

Germline CDR1 is MNHEY and CDR2 is SMNVEV (reference sequence). Trimming shortened V by 2 bases and J by 5 bases, and 9 bases separated the two germline ends. The CDR3 totals 13 residues. The repertoire was sequenced with immunoSEQ multiplex PCR; TCRdb's copy has only in-frame clones and lacks some. The table has about 61,000 clones, approximately 89% seen once. In regard to this clone: The antigen remains unidentified.

Material: CD4+ or CD8+ T cells sorted from blood, obtained in a trial of the OX40 agonist ivuxolimab. The TCR comes from an adult with an advanced solid tumor such as melanoma, head and neck, liver or kidney cancer. The gene calls are TRBV27 and TRBJ2-5; possibly TRBD2 for D (6 bases). The CDR3, as DNA: TGTGCCAGCAGTTTACGGGGGTGGGAGACCCAGTACTTC. It encodes CASSLRGWETQYF.